The 24 T cell receptor beta chains below all came from one sample that was sequenced in a study of cytomegalovirus exposure and HLA in healthy donors. Use of 60 Vbeta and 13 Jbeta primers characterized the PCR. Repertoires were generated with immunoSEQ multiplex PCR, while TCRdb's copy carries only in-frame clones and drops some. The table records 140,000 or so clones, around 82% of them present only once. Sequencing was carried out using PBMCs. These receptors originate from a woman under 30 in good health and CMV-seropositive.

The chain recombines TRBV6-6 with TRBJ2-1; 15 bases are a match to TRBD2. The CDR3 has 15 residues. The V segment lost 10 bases and the J segment 6 bases; nucleotides outside the gene matches: 7. Germline CDR1 is MNHNY and CDR2 is SVGAGI (reference sequence). CDR3 in amino acids: CATGLAGGPINEQFF. CDR3 in DNA: TGTGCCACGGGACTAGCGGGGGGCCCGATCAATGAGCAGTTCTTC.

This clone appeared a few times. The identical CDR3 is also encoded by other nucleotide sequences in the sample. V usage is TRBV6-5 and J usage is TRBJ2-5; D is possibly TRBD2 (6 bases). The CDR3 is made up of 14 amino acids. Germline CDR1 is MNHEY and CDR2 is SVGAGI. V was clipped by 0 bases and J by 1 base, with 6 bases between them. CDR3 protein: CASSYSGGQETQYF. The CDR3 coding sequence is TGTGCCAGCAGTTACTCGGGAGGCCAAGAGACCCAGTACTTC.

J is TRBJ1-3 and V is TRBV5-4; 7 bases map to TRBD1. CDR3 length: 13 amino acids. V was pared by 4 bases and J by 4 bases, with 2 bases of the junction left unmatched. Germline V gene sequence: CDR1 SGHNT, CDR2 YYREEE (reference sequence). CDR3: CASSQDRGNTIYF. The CDR3 DNA is TGTGCCAGCAGCCAGGACAGGGGAAACACCATATATTTT.

This chain joins TRBV7-9 and TRBJ2-5; D perhaps matches TRBD2 (5 bases). Per germline, CDR1 SEHNR and CDR2 FQNEAQ (reference sequence). V lost 5 bases to trimming and J lost 2 bases, with 12 bases between them. CDR3 length: 14 amino acids. The chain's CDR3 is CASSPPRVQETQYF. DNA of the CDR3: TGTGCCAGCAGCCCCCCGAGGGTACAAGAGACCCAGTACTTC.

The table lists this clone with a few counts. In DNA form, the CDR3 reads TGTGCCACCGGGACAGCCAAAAGTTACGAGCAGTACTTC. The encoded protein is CATGTAKSYEQYF. This chain connects TRBV10-3 to TRBJ2-7, with 7 bases matching TRBD1. The trim removed 10 bases at V and 4 bases at J, leaving 10 bases unmatched. The CDR3 consists of 13 residues. Germline assignment: CDR1 ENHRY and CDR2 SYGVKD.

This clone appeared once. V and J are TRBV2 and TRBJ2-7; D gene uncertain. The V and J ends lost 6 bases and 0 bases respectively, with 12 bases between them. Looked up from germline, CDR1 is SNHLY and CDR2 is FYNNEI. The CDR3 consists of 14 residues. The CDR3 loop is CASSGSGFSYEQYF. The DNA of the CDR3 is TGTGCCAGCAGCGGTTCAGGATTCTCCTACGAGCAGTACTTC.

The V gene is TRBV18, the J gene TRBJ1-1; D is uncertain. Germline assignment: CDR1 KGHSH and CDR2 LQKENI. This CDR3 has 12 residues. The germline V and J ends were trimmed by 3 bases and 9 bases, with 11 bases remaining between them. CDR3 DNA sequence: TGTGCCAGCTCACCCACCGGGGAAAAAGCTTTCTTT. This translates into CASSPTGEKAFF.

The genes are TRBV6-5 and TRBJ1-1; perhaps TRBD1 as D (6 bases). This CDR3 is built from 13 residues. Trimming stripped 7 bases from V and 1 base from J, with 10 bases between. Germline V CDR1 and CDR2: MNHEY, SVGAGI. This CDR3 reads CASKVQGNTEAFF. CDR3 DNA: TGTGCCAGCAAGGTACAGGGGAACACTGAAGCTTTCTTT.

The chain combines TRBV28 with TRBJ1-6; D gene unclear. This CDR3 contains 13 residues. The V and J ends lost 10 bases and 7 bases respectively, with 14 bases between them. Germline CDR1 reads MDHEN; CDR2 reads SYDVKM. The CDR3 DNA follows: TGTGCCACCCGGGTCCTAGAGAATTCACCCCTCCACTTT. Translating it yields CATRVLENSPLHF.

This chain connects TRBV11-2 to TRBJ2-5; TRBD1 matches at 8 bases. The assigned J gene may be wrong: the sequence end matches TRBJ2-7 better. Germline CDR1 and CDR2: SGHAT and FQNNGV. This CDR3 is 16 amino acids long. CDR3 amino acids: CASSLLDRGSLLEQYF. The CDR3 nucleotides read TGTGCCAGCAGCTTACTCGACAGGGGCAGCCTACTCGAGCAGTACTTC.

This clone came up a few times. This chain connects TRBV6-5 to TRBJ2-1; TRBD1 matches at 7 bases. This CDR3 comprises 16 residues. Trimming cost V 4 bases and J 3 bases; bases outside gene matches: 9. The germline V gene has CDR1 MNHEY and CDR2 SVGAGI. DNA of the CDR3: TGTGCCAGCAGTTTCGCCTCAGGGGGAGTCTACAATGAGCAGTTCTTC. This gives the protein CASSFASGGVYNEQFF.

A single count supports this clone. The rearrangement links TRBV7-9 to TRBJ2-7; no clear D. The CDR3 is 12 residues long. V was shortened by 5 bases and J by 3 bases, with 8 bases between the two germline ends. CDR1 SEHNR and CDR2 FQNEAQ come from the germline V gene (reference sequence). The CDR3 protein is CASSPSGYEQYF. The CDR3, as DNA: TGTGCCAGCAGCCCCTCCGGCTACGAGCAGTACTTC.

The gene calls are TRBV6-6 and TRBJ1-1; D call uncertain. The germline V gene encodes CDR1 MNHNY and CDR2 SVGAGI (reference sequence). CDR3 length equals 14 residues. Trimming stripped 1 base from V and 1 base from J, with 7 bases between. The CDR3: CASSYLSRNTEAFF. DNA for the CDR3: TGTGCCAGCAGTTACTTAAGTAGGAACACTGAAGCTTTCTTT.

The chain employs TRBV28 and TRBJ1-3; D is possibly TRBD1 (5 bases). V dropped 4 bases and J dropped 1 base, with 14 bases sitting between them. Looked up from germline, CDR1 is MDHEN and CDR2 is SYDVKM. The CDR3 loop spans 16 amino acids. CDR3 in amino acids: CASSSHQGGSGNTIYF. The CDR3, as DNA: TGTGCCAGCAGTTCGCACCAGGGAGGGTCTGGAAACACCATATATTTT.

CDR3 in amino acids: CASRRADKAETQYF. CDR3 bases: TGCGCCAGCAGGAGGGCCGACAAGGCAGAGACCCAGTACTTC. V usage is TRBV5-1 and J usage is TRBJ2-5; D perhaps matches TRBD2 (5 bases). Looked up from germline, CDR1 is SGHRS and CDR2 is YFSETQ. V shed 5 bases and J shed 4 bases, with 15 bases lying between them. This CDR3 spans 14 amino acids.

This clone was detected a few times. This chain connects TRBV4-2 to TRBJ2-3, with D perhaps matching TRBD1 (7 bases). Germline CDR1 reads LGHNA; CDR2 reads YNFKEQ. The CDR3 totals 17 residues. The V end lost 0 bases, the J end lost 2 bases, and 15 bases lay between the germline ends. CDR3: CASSQDSGGLTTDTQYF. DNA of the CDR3: TGTGCCAGCAGCCAAGATTCAGGGGGACTCACCACAGATACGCAGTATTTT.

The chain combines TRBV4-1 with TRBJ1-4; tentatively, D is TRBD1 (6 bases). The CDR3 sequence is 17 residues long. Trimming removed 0 bases at V and 7 bases at J, with 18 bases between. The germline V gene encodes CDR1 MGHRA and CDR2 YSYEKL. This chain's CDR3 is CASSQEGARGPGEKLFF. The CDR3 nucleotides read TGCGCCAGCAGCCAAGAAGGCGCCAGGGGCCCTGGTGAAAAACTGTTTTTT.

The chain links TRBV5-4 to TRBJ1-4, with D tentatively TRBD1 (6 bases). The CDR3 is 17 amino acids. V lost 0 bases and J 0 bases, leaving 12 bases between the germline ends. Germline CDR1 and CDR2: SGHNT and YYREEE (reference sequence). Written as DNA, the CDR3 is TGTGCCAGCAGCTTGGTGGGGGCGATCGCAACTAATGAAAAACTGTTTTTT. Translation gives CASSLVGAIATNEKLFF.

This clone has just a few counts. V is TRBV2 and J is TRBJ2-7; possibly TRBD2 for D (5 bases). This CDR3 is 12 amino acids long. The germline gives CDR1 SNHLY, CDR2 FYNNEI. V was pared by 6 bases and J by 5 bases, with 11 bases between. The CDR3 DNA reads as TGTGCCAGCAGGGAGGCGGTAAACGAGCAGTACTTC. This sequence encodes CASREAVNEQYF.

This clone was seen just once. The chain couples TRBV28 to TRBJ1-6; 8 bases line up with TRBD1. CDR3 size: 15 residues. After removal of 6 bases from V and 2 bases from J, the junction contained 3 bases not matched to a gene. Germline V gives CDR1 MDHEN, CDR2 SYDVKM. The CDR3 loop reads CASRTGDTYNSPLHF. DNA of the CDR3: TGTGCCAGCAGGACAGGGGATACCTATAATTCACCCCTCCACTTT. The full variable domain, completed using reference TRBV28 and TRBJ1-6, is DVKVTQSSRYLVKRTGEKVFLECVQDMDHENMFWYRQDPGLGLRLIYFSYDVKMKEKGDIPEGYSVSREKKERFSLILESASTNQTSMYLCASRTGDTYNSPLHFGNGTRLTVT.

This chain uses TRBV9 with TRBJ2-5; 7 bases map to TRBD2. V trimming: 0 bases; J trimming: 5 bases; junction bases outside the gene matches: 7. This CDR3 is 15 amino acids long. Germline lookup yields CDR1 SGDLS and CDR2 YYNGEE. DNA of the CDR3: TGTGCCAGCAGCGTAGTGGCGGGGGTAAAGGAGACCCAGTACTTC. Residues: CASSVVAGVKETQYF.

The V gene is TRBV2, the J gene TRBJ1-3, with D possibly matching TRBD1 (6 bases). V lost 6 bases to trimming and J lost 4 bases, with 19 bases between them. Germline V gene sequence: CDR1 SNHLY, CDR2 FYNNEI. This CDR3 contains 16 residues. DNA of the CDR3: TGTGCCAGCAGCATAAATCCAGGGGTTGGGGGAAACACCATATATTTT. Its protein is CASSINPGVGGNTIYF.

The V call is TRBV5-8, the J call TRBJ1-4; TRBD1 matches 7 bases. The V gene end was trimmed by 5 bases and the J gene end by 1 base; junction bases not matched to a gene: 5. Germline-derived CDR1 and CDR2 are SGHTS and YDEGEE. CDR3 length equals 15 residues. CDR3: CASSTTGLTNEKLFF. The DNA of the CDR3 is TGTGCCAGCAGTACGACAGGGTTAACTAATGAAAAACTGTTTTTT.

This clone was recorded a few times. The rearrangement joins TRBV5-6 to TRBJ1-2; tentatively, D is TRBD1 (6 bases). In germline, CDR1 is SGHDT, CDR2 YYEEEE. The V end lost 6 bases, the J end lost 4 bases, and 16 bases lay between the germline ends. The CDR3 spans 14 residues. Here the CDR3 DNA reads TGTGCCAGCACTATCGGGGGGGCCCCCTATGGCTACACCTTC. It yields the protein CASTIGGAPYGYTF.